This TCR beta chain was sequenced during a study of identical twins. Notes on the study in general: Beta out-of-frame sequences showed weaker excess sharing between twins. It was possible that invariant MAIT and iNKT cells partly confounded the zero-insertion analyses.

Template switching introduced a universal primer site, and the cDNA bore unique molecular identifiers. TCRdb reprocessed the 5' RACE reads via MiXCR and lists one record per CDR3 protein. This table has about 550,000 distinct CDR3 sequences, about 22% appearing once. This clonotype was detected ten times or more. Its specificity is not known. In addition, the sample was reused for a study of yellow fever vaccine responses in identical twins. As that report states: Reported findings indicate that twins' vaccine T cell responses seemed partially convergent, partially personalized.

The receptor was derived from a woman younger than 30 in good health. Sequenced sample: CD4+ T cells sorted from blood.

The CDR3 sequence: CASNHWDRPYEQYF. The DNA for the CDR3 is TGTGCCAGCAATCACTGGGACAGACCCTACGAGCAGTACTTC. This chain uses TRBV27 with TRBJ2-7, with 7 bases fitting TRBD1. The CDR3 extends over 14 amino acids. Per germline, CDR1 MNHEY and CDR2 SMNVEV (reference sequence). With 7 bases clipped from V and 2 bases from J, the junction kept 8 bases outside the gene matches.